The 27 T cell receptor beta chains in this list originate from one sample, sequenced in a study of CD8+CD57+ T cells in acquired aplastic anemia. Genomic DNA served as template for TCR beta VDJ and CDR3 profiling. TCRdb reprocessed the reads with MiXCR, giving one entry per CDR3 protein. This repertoire shows some 200,000 distinct CDR3 sequences, approximately 57% found once; its top ten account for about 29%. The sample consisted of sorted CD4+, CD8+, or CD8+CD57+ T cells (not recorded which) from PBMCs. All receptors derive from a human donor in good health.

The chain uses TRBV24-1 and TRBJ2-1, with 9 nucleotides matching TRBD1. V was pared by 7 bases and J by 7 bases, with 7 bases of the junction left unmatched. The CDR3 contains 14 residues. CDR1 KGHDR and CDR2 SFDVKD come from the germline V gene. CDR3 bases: TGTGCCACCAGCAGCGCAGGACAGGGGAATGAGCAGTTCTTC. Protein sequence: CATSSAGQGNEQFF.

Ten or more counts support this clonotype. This sequence joins TRBV27 and TRBJ1-6, with no clear D. The CDR3 has 16 residues. V was trimmed by 0 bases and J by 4 bases, leaving 10 bases between them. CDR1 and CDR2 from the germline V gene are MNHEY and SMNVEV (reference sequence). CDR3 sequence: CASSLSGRNYNSPLHF. The CDR3 DNA reads TGTGCCAGCAGTTTATCGGGGAGAAATTATAATTCACCCCTCCACTTT.

Only a few counts were recorded for this clonotype. The chain employs TRBV19 and TRBJ1-6; D is perhaps TRBD1 (5 bases). CDR1 and CDR2 from the germline V gene are LNHDA and SQIVND (reference sequence). The CDR3 extends over 14 amino acids. V was clipped by 5 bases and J by 12 bases, with 17 bases between them. The CDR3 sequence is CASSLGTSSVPLHF. The CDR3 nucleotides are TGTGCCAGTAGTCTCGGGACTTCATCGGTACCCCTCCACTTT. Drawing the rest from reference TRBV19 and TRBJ1-6, the complete variable domain is DGGITQSPKYLFRKEGQNVTLSCEQNLNHDAMYWYRQDPGQGLRLIYYSQIVNDFQKGDIAEGYSVSREKKESFPLTVTSAQKNPTAFYLCASSLGTSSVPLHFGNGTRLTVT.

The table lists this clonotype with many counts. This chain connects TRBV3-1 to TRBJ2-5; 9 bases map to TRBD1. The CDR3 spans 15 residues. Germline-derived CDR1 and CDR2 are LGHDT and YNNKEL (reference sequence). V lost 5 bases and J lost 5; bases outside the gene matches: 9. CDR3 nucleotides: TGTGCCAGCAGCGATAACAGGGGGCGTTGGGAGACCCAGTACTTC. It codes for CASSDNRGRWETQYF.

In the case of this clonotype: An end of the junction differs from the germline gene, which may be a read error. This CDR3 is CASSLGLAGGYEQYF. Written as DNA, the CDR3 is TGCGCCAGCAGCTTAGGACTAGCGGGGGGCTACGAGCAGTACTTC. The J gene is TRBJ2-7, the V gene TRBV12-3 or TRBV12-4; 14 bases map to TRBD2. CDR3 length equals 15 residues.

The chain combines TRBV2 with TRBJ1-5; no firm D call. This CDR3 spans 12 amino acids. The germline gives CDR1 SNHLY, CDR2 FYNNEI. The V end lost 1 base, the J end lost 11 bases, and 9 bases lay between the germline ends. For the CDR3, the DNA is TGTGCCAGCAGTGAAGAGTCCCTGACCCAGCATTTT. Translating gives CASSEESLTQHF.

The chain couples TRBV7-9 to TRBJ1-6; unclear D gene. From germline, CDR1 is SEHNR and CDR2 FQNEAQ (reference sequence). The CDR3 has 15 residues. V dropped 5 bases and J dropped 7 bases, with 15 bases sitting between them. In DNA form, the CDR3 reads TGTGCCAGCAGCCCGCTGGCATACCCCAATTCACCCCTCCACTTT. Translated: CASSPLAYPNSPLHF.

The chain couples TRBV7-3 to TRBJ2-1, with TRBD1 matching over 8 bases. The V gene end was trimmed by 5 bases and the J gene end by 8 bases; junction bases not matched to a gene: 8. CDR1 and CDR2 (germline): SGHTA, FQGTGA. CDR3 size: 14 residues. The CDR3 reads CASSPDRARHEQFF. The CDR3, as DNA: TGTGCCAGCAGCCCGGACAGGGCCCGGCATGAGCAGTTCTTC.

V is TRBV10-3 and J is TRBJ1-1, with D unclear. Trimming took off 2 bases at V and 0 bases at J, with 4 bases between the two ends. The CDR3 is 13 amino acids. The germline V gene has CDR1 ENHRY and CDR2 SYGVKD. The CDR3 DNA reads as TGTGCCATCAGTGAGGGAATGAACACTGAAGCTTTCTTT. The encoded protein is CAISEGMNTEAFF.

The chain combines TRBV6-6 with TRBJ1-1; D remains ambiguous. In germline, CDR1 is MNHNY, CDR2 SVGAGI (reference sequence). The V end lost 6 bases, the J end lost 1 base, and 12 bases lay between the germline ends. The CDR3 is 14 amino acids. This chain's CDR3 is CASRVGSRNTEAFF. CDR3 sequence (DNA): TGTGCCAGCAGAGTTGGGTCCCGGAACACTGAAGCTTTCTTT.

This chain joins TRBV5-4 and TRBJ2-5, with D perhaps TRBD1 or TRBD2 (6 bases each). CDR1 is SGHNT, CDR2 YYREEE, per germline (reference sequence). The CDR3 extends over 15 amino acids. V lost 0 bases and J lost 5, with 14 bases in between. Written as DNA, the CDR3 is TGTGCCAGCAGCTTGGCTATAGGGGGGCGGGAGACCCAGTACTTC. Its protein product is CASSLAIGGRETQYF.

This clonotype was seen a handful of times. The chain is built from TRBV6-5 and TRBJ1-1; D is possibly TRBD1 (6 bases). The V end lost 6 bases, the J end lost 0 bases, and 14 bases lay between the germline ends. The germline V gene has CDR1 MNHEY and CDR2 SVGAGI. The CDR3 covers 15 residues. CDR3 nucleotides: TGTGCCAGCAGAACTGACAGGAGACTGAACACTGAAGCTTTCTTT. Its translation is CASRTDRRLNTEAFF.

The chain uses TRBV6-4 and TRBJ2-5; TRBD2 aligns across 8 bases. The CDR3 is 14 amino acids. Germline assignment: CDR1 MRHNA and CDR2 SNTAGT. Trimming at V came to 2 bases and at J to 5 bases, leaving 4 bases not matched to a gene. The CDR3 nucleotides read TGTGCCAGCAGTGACAGCGGCGGGGGGGAGACCCAGTACTTC. The encoded protein is CASSDSGGGETQYF.

In this sample, this clonotype turned up a few times. This chain links TRBV15 with TRBJ2-1; D is possibly TRBD1 (5 bases). With 3 bases removed from V and 5 bases from J, the gap between germline ends came to 11 bases. The CDR3 runs to 14 residues. Per germline, CDR1 LNHNV and CDR2 YYDKDF (reference sequence). In DNA form, the CDR3 reads TGTGCCACCAGCAGTGCAACAGGCAACAATGAGCAGTTCTTC. It encodes CATSSATGNNEQFF.

The rearrangement uses TRBV7-6 and TRBJ1-6; TRBD1 matches 9 bases. CDR1 SGHVS and CDR2 FNYEAQ come from the germline V gene. J lost 9 bases, V lost 5 bases, and 5 bases had no gene match. The CDR3 has 14 amino acids. The DNA of the CDR3 is TGTGCCAGCAGCGTGGACAGGGGTGTTTCACCCCTCCACTTT. Amino acids: CASSVDRGVSPLHF.

The J gene is TRBJ1-6, the V gene TRBV12-3 or TRBV12-4, with 10 bases identical to TRBD1. The length of the CDR3 is 15 residues. V shed 6 bases, J shed 9 bases, and the junction held 8 bases outside the gene matches. Written as DNA, the CDR3 is TGTGCCAGCAGGCACCGGGACAGGGGAGGTTCACCCCTCCACTTT. Residues: CASRHRDRGGSPLHF.

This clonotype was found many times. Here the CDR3 DNA reads TGTGCCAGCAGCCAAGACGTATCGGACTCCCCCTACGAGCAGTACTTC. Translated: CASSQDVSDSPYEQYF. This chain connects TRBV4-2 to TRBJ2-7, with D tentatively TRBD2 (5 bases). The germline CDR1 and CDR2 sequences are LGHNA and YNFKEQ. V lost 0 bases to trimming and J lost 2 bases, with 14 bases between them. The CDR3 consists of 16 residues.

This sequence joins TRBV7-2 and TRBJ2-2; 15 positions agree with TRBD2. The V gene end was trimmed by 5 bases and the J gene end by 6 bases; junction bases not matched to a gene: 7. CDR1 is SGHTA and CDR2 is FQGNSA in the germline V gene. This CDR3 is 17 amino acids long. CDR3 amino acids: CASSTSRTSGGAGELFF. The CDR3 nucleotides read TGTGCCAGCAGCACGAGCCGGACTAGCGGGGGGGCCGGGGAGCTGTTTTTT.

The rearrangement joins TRBV7-8 to TRBJ1-6; 8 positions match TRBD1. CDR1 and CDR2 from the germline V gene are SGHVS and FQNEAQ. The CDR3 totals 14 residues. The V gene end was trimmed by 1 base and the J gene end by 10 bases; junction bases not matched to a gene: 3. CDR3: CASSLGTGQSPLHF. The CDR3 nucleotides are TGTGCCAGCAGCTTAGGGACAGGGCAATCACCCCTCCACTTT.

Regarding this clonotype: The junction departs from germline at one end; a sequencing error may be responsible. The V call is TRBV9, the J call TRBJ2-5; D is perhaps TRBD1 or TRBD2 (5 bases each). Germline assignment: CDR1 SGDLS and CDR2 YYNGEE. CDR3 length equals 14 residues. CDR3 amino acids: CASSGTALTETQYF. In DNA, the CDR3 is TGCGCCAGCAGTGGGACGGCACTGACGGAGACCCAGTACTTC.

The chain carries TRBV9 and TRBJ2-5; D perhaps matches TRBD2 (5 bases). Germline CDR1 reads SGDLS; CDR2 reads YYNGEE. The CDR3 consists of 14 residues. V gave up 0 bases and J gave up 5 bases, with 11 bases separating them. Written as DNA, the CDR3 is TGTGCCAGCAGCGTAGGAACTAGGGATGAGACCCAGTACTTC. Protein: CASSVGTRDETQYF.

This clonotype was found many times. The chain recombines TRBV7-9 with TRBJ1-5; TRBD1 aligns across 8 bases. The V gene end was trimmed by 5 bases and the J gene end by 3 bases; junction bases not matched to a gene: 9. CDR1 is SEHNR, CDR2 FQNEAQ, per germline (reference sequence). This CDR3 region has 16 residues. CDR3: CASSHVQGGYNQPQHF. The CDR3 DNA reads TGTGCCAGCAGCCACGTACAGGGGGGCTACAATCAGCCCCAGCATTTT.

This clonotype was observed a handful of times. The V gene is TRBV19, the J gene TRBJ2-7; D not resolved. V was clipped by 6 bases and J by 0 bases, with 9 bases between them. Germline assignment: CDR1 LNHDA and CDR2 SQIVND (reference sequence). The CDR3 totals 13 residues. The CDR3 is CASSATDSYEQYF. Written as DNA, the CDR3 is TGTGCCAGTAGCGCGACGGACTCCTACGAGCAGTACTTC.

CDR3 in amino acids: CSASQGQGIYEQYF. CDR3 sequence (DNA): TGCAGTGCTAGCCAAGGGCAGGGAATCTACGAGCAGTACTTC. The chain employs TRBV20-1 and TRBJ2-7, with D maybe TRBD1 (5 bases). CDR3 length equals 14 residues. CDR1 and CDR2 from the germline V gene are DFQATT and SNEGSKA (reference sequence). Trimming pared 3 bases from V and 3 bases from J, leaving 15 bases between.

J is TRBJ1-5 and V is TRBV7-9; the match to TRBD1 covers 7 bases. V lost 8 bases, J lost 4 bases, and 8 bases stayed unmatched. CDR3 length: 14 amino acids. Per germline, CDR1 SEHNR and CDR2 FQNEAQ (reference sequence). The CDR3 spells CASAKQGSNQPQHF. CDR3 nucleotides: TGTGCCAGCGCAAAACAGGGGAGTAATCAGCCCCAGCATTTT.

The chain employs TRBV9 and TRBJ1-1, with 7 bases fitting TRBD1. V was clipped by 6 bases and J by 4 bases; unmatched bases: 6. CDR3 length: 13 residues. The V gene's germline CDR1 is SGDLS and CDR2 YYNGEE. The CDR3 sequence is CASNQPGGTEAFF. CDR3 sequence (DNA): TGTGCCAGCAATCAACCAGGGGGCACTGAAGCTTTCTTT.

The rearrangement uses TRBV7-9 and TRBJ2-3; D might be TRBD2 (5 bases). CDR3 size: 13 residues. Per germline, CDR1 SEHNR and CDR2 FQNEAQ (reference sequence). V shed 5 bases and J shed 11 bases, with 17 bases lying between them. The CDR3 region is CASSVTLDNEQYF. The CDR3 coding sequence is TGTGCCAGCAGCGTGACACTAGACAATGAGCAGTATTTT.